This TCR beta chain was sequenced for a study of cytomegalovirus exposure and HLA in healthy donors. Overall study findings and caveats: Beyond CMV serostatus, there was no information to go on about immune exposure. Cytomegalovirus status was reportedly diagnosed by the classifier with high sensitivity and specificity.

Trimming at V came to 5 bases and at J to 3 bases, leaving 1 base not matched to a gene. Germline values: CDR1 GTSNPN, CDR2 SVGIG (reference sequence). The CDR3 extends over 13 amino acids. The PCR ran on 60 Vbeta and 13 Jbeta primers. Clones were sequenced by immunoSEQ multiplex PCR, and TCRdb holds only the in-frame ones, with some missing. The sample carries fewer than 200,000 clones, about 80% recorded once. As concerns this clone: Its target is not known.

The TCR comes from a woman in her twenties or thirties in good health and CMV-seronegative. What was sequenced was PBMCs. The gene calls are TRBV30 and TRBJ2-1, with 10 bases identical to TRBD2. Here the CDR3 DNA reads TGTGCCTGGTGGACTAGCGGCTACAATGAGCAGTTCTTC. It specifies CAWWTSGYNEQFF.